This entry concerns a single T cell receptor (beta chain). Its target is not known. This sample was taken from a study of tumor-infiltrating lymphocytes in primary liver carcinoma. Study-wide findings and caveats: Tumor-adjacent and tumor-blood pairs displayed less overlap than did pairs of tumor regions.

The ends lost 8 bases at V and 7 bases at J; junction bases unmatched: 15. The CDR3 is made up of 14 amino acids. Germline CDR1 and CDR2: SQVTM and ANQGSEA. For blood RNA, unsorted whole blood served as the source, and germline DNA was extracted too. TCR beta cDNA was made from 400 to 500 ng total RNA with a constant-region primer. TCR beta libraries came from three nested multiplex PCR rounds using slightly modified ARM-PCR. The opening two PCR rounds, around 11 cycles each, paired TRBV1-TRBV30 forward primers with a C-beta reverse primer. TCRdb ran MiXCR on the multiplex PCR reads and lists one entry per CDR3 protein. The profile shows more than 150,000 distinct CDR3 sequences, 60% of them singletons.

Material: peripheral blood. The receptor was derived from a middle-aged man with primary liver carcinoma and hepatitis B virus infection. The V and J genes are TRBV29-1 and TRBJ2-5, with 8 bases lining up with TRBD2. CDR3 bases: TGCAGCCCGGGGGGGGAGGGCCTAAATGGGACCCAGTACTTC. It encodes CSPGGEGLNGTQYF.